The 27 T cell receptor beta chains below all came from one sample that was sequenced in a study of blood T cell repertoires in COVID-19. TCRdb keeps only in-frame clones here, not all; method: immunoSEQ multiplex PCR. Of more than 200,000 clones listed, about 88% are singletons. Specimen: peripheral blood. Source of these receptors: a man in his sixties or seventies with acute or convalescent COVID-19.

This clone was recorded once. The chain joins TRBV21-1 to TRBJ1-6; the listed D gene, TRBD1, was not tested against the DNA. TRBV21-1 is designated a pseudogene. This CDR3 region has 15 residues. Written as DNA, the CDR3 is TGTGCCAGCAGCAAAGCGACAGGCCGAAATTCACCCCTCCACTTT. Residues: CASSKATGRNSPLHF.

This clone was picked up many times. V gene TRBV19 combines with J gene TRBJ2-5, with TRBD2 matching over 8 bases. The J segment lost 5 bases and the V segment lost 5 bases, leaving 7 bases of the junction unmatched. This CDR3 is 14 amino acids long. Germline V CDR1 and CDR2: LNHDA, SQIVND (reference sequence). The CDR3 region has the DNA TGTGCCAGTAGTTTCGGGACTAGTGGGGAGACCCAGTACTTC. It translates to CASSFGTSGETQYF. Complete variable domain (other parts from reference TRBV19 and TRBJ2-5): DGGITQSPKYLFRKEGQNVTLSCEQNLNHDAMYWYRQDPGQGLRLIYYSQIVNDFQKGDIAEGYSVSREKKESFPLTVTSAQKNPTAFYLCASSFGTSGETQYFGPGTRLLVL.

The chain links TRBV5-1 to TRBJ2-1, with TRBD2 matching over 8 bases. This CDR3 spans 16 amino acids. Germline CDR1 and CDR2: SGHRS and YFSETQ. The junction had 6 bases not matched to a gene; V was cut back by 4 bases and J by 0 bases. In DNA form, the CDR3 reads TGCGCCAGCAGCGGGGCAAGCGGGAGCTCCTACAATGAGCAGTTCTTC. It yields the protein CASSGASGSSYNEQFF.

The V call is TRBV4-1, the J call TRBJ1-1; 7 nucleotides align to TRBD1. The CDR3 contains 15 residues. V lost 0 bases and J lost 2; bases outside the gene matches: 3. Per the germline V gene, CDR1 is MGHRA and CDR2 is YSYEKL. The CDR3 sequence: CASSQDDRANTEAFF. The CDR3 bases are TGCGCCAGCAGCCAAGATGACAGGGCAAACACTGAAGCTTTCTTT.

The chain is built from TRBV7-2 and TRBJ2-1, with D possibly being TRBD2 (6 bases). The V gene's germline CDR1 is SGHTA and CDR2 FQGNSA. Trimming took off 4 bases at V and 5 bases at J, with 15 bases between the two ends. The CDR3 runs to 15 residues. In DNA, the CDR3 is TGTGCCAGCAGCTCTGGGTACGGGAGCCACAATGAGCAGTTCTTC. Amino acid sequence: CASSSGYGSHNEQFF.

The chain joins TRBV7-9 to TRBJ2-1; 9 bases fit TRBD1. The CDR3 spans 19 residues. Germline assignment: CDR1 SEHNR and CDR2 FQNEAQ (reference sequence). Trimming cost V 1 base and J 1 base; bases outside gene matches: 11. The CDR3 coding sequence is TGTGCCAGCAGCTTAGTAATTATAGTTGGGACAGGGTCCTACAATGAGCAGTTCTTC. This sequence encodes CASSLVIIVGTGSYNEQFF.

The V call is TRBV15, the J call TRBJ1-5, with TRBD1 identical over 7 bases. Germline V gives CDR1 LNHNV, CDR2 YYDKDF (reference sequence). V was clipped by 0 bases and J by 4 bases; unmatched bases: 6. The CDR3 totals 16 residues. DNA for the CDR3: TGTGCCACCAGCAGAGATGGGCAGGGGGGAAATCAGCCCCAGCATTTT. It translates to CATSRDGQGGNQPQHF.

This clone was seen more than once but under ten times. The V call is TRBV28, the J call TRBJ1-4; D not resolved. CDR1 is MDHEN and CDR2 is SYDVKM in the germline V gene. The CDR3 consists of 15 residues. Deletions cut 3 bases from V and 7 bases from J, with 15 bases between. CDR3 sequence (DNA): TGTGCCAGCAGTTTCCCGAGATCGGGGAGTGAAAAACTGTTTTTT. It specifies CASSFPRSGSEKLFF.

The gene calls are TRBV5-4 and TRBJ2-5; the match to TRBD1 covers 8 bases. V shed 4 bases, J shed 1 base, and the junction held 12 bases outside the gene matches. The CDR3 loop spans 17 amino acids. Per germline, CDR1 SGHNT and CDR2 YYREEE (reference sequence). CDR3 coding DNA: TGTGCCAGCAGCACAGGGGGGACAGCTCCCAGCCAAGAGACCCAGTACTTC. As protein: CASSTGGTAPSQETQYF.

A word on this clone: One junction end does not reproduce the germline sequence, and a read error may be involved. This chain links TRBV7-3 with TRBJ1-1; TRBD1 aligns across 7 bases. Germline values: CDR1 SGHTA, CDR2 FQGTGA. The CDR3 totals 15 residues. CDR3 bases: TGTGCCGGCAGCCCAGAGCCGGGACAGATCTCTGAAGCTTTCTTT. Translating it yields CAGSPEPGQISEAFF.

The J gene is TRBJ2-3, the V gene TRBV11-3, with TRBD2 identical over 8 bases. The CDR3 runs to 15 residues. Germline values: CDR1 SGHNT, CDR2 YENEEA. V shed 5 bases and J 2 bases; nucleotides not matched to a gene: 6. CDR3 DNA sequence: TGTGCCAGCAGCGAGGGACTAGGGTCCACAGATACGCAGTATTTT. Protein product: CASSEGLGSTDTQYF.

The chain employs TRBV10-3 and TRBJ2-2; 7 nucleotides line up with TRBD1. CDR1 and CDR2 from the germline V gene are ENHRY and SYGVKD. Trimming cost V 11 bases and J 4 bases; bases outside gene matches: 10. The CDR3 totals 14 residues. The CDR3 sequence: CASQRDSSTGELFF. The CDR3 region has the DNA TGTGCCTCTCAAAGGGACAGCTCCACCGGGGAGCTGTTTTTT.

The V and J genes are TRBV3-1 (or the pseudogene TRBV3-2) and TRBJ1-6; TRBD1 aligns across 8 bases. This CDR3 contains 14 residues. V lost 4 bases to trimming and J lost 8 bases; unmatched junction nucleotides: 4. CDR1 is LGHDT, CDR2 YNNKEL, per germline (reference sequence). CDR3 protein: CASSPGQGHSPLHF. In nucleotides, the CDR3 is TGTGCCAGCAGCCCCGGACAGGGACATTCACCCCTCCACTTT.

The CDR3 loop reads CASSPMTGVNTEAFF. The CDR3 coding sequence is TGTGCCAGCTCACCGATGACAGGGGTGAACACTGAAGCTTTCTTT. V usage is TRBV18 and J usage is TRBJ1-1; 8 bases align to TRBD1. There are 15 residues in the CDR3. J gave up 0 bases and V 3 bases, and 3 bases lay outside the gene matches. CDR1 is KGHSH, CDR2 LQKENI, per germline. The full variable domain, in which reference TRBV18 and TRBJ1-1 provide the parts outside the CDR3, is NAGVMQNPRHLVRRRGQEARLRCSPMKGHSHVYWYRQLPEEGLKFMVYLQKENIIDESGMPKERFSAEFPKEGPSILRIQQVVRGDSAAYFCASSPMTGVNTEAFFGQGTRLTVV.

This rearrangement joins TRBV27 to TRBJ2-3; D not certain. This CDR3 spans 13 amino acids. V lost 5 bases and J lost 0, with 6 bases in between. Germline V CDR1 and CDR2: MNHEY, SMNVEV (reference sequence). The CDR3 region is CASSPSSTDTQYF. CDR3 in DNA: TGTGCCAGCAGTCCCTCTAGCACAGATACGCAGTATTTT.

The rearrangement uses TRBV7-2 and TRBJ2-1; a possible D gene is TRBD2 (6 bases). Trimming left V 5 bases short and J 8 bases short, with 25 bases between. Germline CDR1 is SGHTA and CDR2 is FQGNSA. There are 17 residues in the CDR3. The CDR3 loop is CASSPPRPGLGGYEQFF. The CDR3 bases are TGTGCCAGCAGCCCACCCCGACCGGGACTGGGGGGATATGAGCAGTTCTTC.

The rearrangement links TRBV10-3 to TRBJ2-1, with TRBD2 identical over 12 bases. The CDR3 covers 16 residues. The germline V gene encodes CDR1 ENHRY and CDR2 SYGVKD. Germline trimming cut 10 bases from V and 2 bases from J; bases unmatched to any gene: 9. The CDR3 reads CASKLAGGGAYNEQFF. For the CDR3, the DNA is TGTGCCAGCAAACTAGCGGGAGGCGGGGCCTACAATGAGCAGTTCTTC.

The chain links TRBV6-5 to TRBJ1-4, with 7 bases fitting TRBD1. The CDR3 loop spans 15 amino acids. CDR1 is MNHEY, CDR2 SVGAGI, per germline. The V gene end was trimmed by 2 bases and the J gene end by 0 bases; junction bases not matched to a gene: 0. The CDR3 here is CASSYGTATNEKLFF. The CDR3 bases are TGTGCCAGCAGTTACGGGACAGCAACTAATGAAAAACTGTTTTTT.

The rearrangement uses TRBV14 and TRBJ2-7; 8 bases line up with TRBD1. The CDR3 has 15 amino acids. Germline V gene sequence: CDR1 SGHDN, CDR2 FVKESK. Trimming removed 7 bases from V and 5 bases from J; junction bases left unmatched: 13. The DNA for the CDR3 is TGTGCCAGCAACCACCTTGGACAGGGAGGCCACGAGCAGTACTTC. Translated, it gives CASNHLGQGGHEQYF.

The chain is built from TRBV7-9 and TRBJ2-7, with 7 bases fitting TRBD2. The germline V gene encodes CDR1 SEHNR and CDR2 FQNEAQ (reference sequence). V was clipped by 4 bases and J by 2 bases; unmatched bases: 20. This CDR3 spans 19 amino acids. The CDR3 spells CASSSIGGDRLIDAYEQYF. CDR3 sequence (DNA): TGTGCCAGCAGCTCTATTGGGGGGGACCGACTGATAGATGCCTACGAGCAGTACTTC.

The chain recombines TRBV6-6 with TRBJ1-5; no clear D. CDR1 is MNHNY and CDR2 is SVGAGI in the germline V gene (reference sequence). The CDR3 contains 12 residues. Trimming stripped 6 bases from V and 5 bases from J, with 8 bases between. The CDR3 DNA sequence: TGTGCCAGCAGCGATCCAGATCAGCCCCAGCATTTT. Encoded protein: CASSDPDQPQHF.

V usage is TRBV9 and J usage is TRBJ1-1, with 9 bases lining up with TRBD1. From germline, CDR1 is SGDLS and CDR2 YYNGEE. Trimming cost V 4 bases and J 0 bases; bases outside gene matches: 10. The CDR3 has 17 amino acids. The CDR3 sequence: CASSPRQGGTLNTEAFF. The CDR3 nucleotides read TGTGCCAGCAGCCCCAGACAGGGGGGAACCCTGAACACTGAAGCTTTCTTT.

This chain links TRBV5-6 with TRBJ2-1; D possibly corresponds to TRBD1 (6 bases). V dropped 2 bases and J dropped 7 bases, with 10 bases sitting between them. Germline lookup yields CDR1 SGHDT and CDR2 YYEEEE. The CDR3 consists of 13 residues. CDR3: CASSFVRGNEQFF. CDR3 sequence (DNA): TGTGCCAGCAGCTTTGTGAGGGGGAATGAGCAGTTCTTC.

The genes are TRBV28 and TRBJ2-2; D is possibly TRBD1 (6 bases). The germline V gene has CDR1 MDHEN and CDR2 SYDVKM. This CDR3 comprises 16 residues. V was pared by 4 bases and J by 4 bases, with 16 bases between. The CDR3 DNA is TGTGCCAGCAGTTCTCCGGGACACCGACTCACCGGGGAGCTGTTTTTT. Translated: CASSSPGHRLTGELFF. Full variable domain (missing parts from reference TRBV28 and TRBJ2-2): DVKVTQSSRYLVKRTGEKVFLECVQDMDHENMFWYRQDPGLGLRLIYFSYDVKMKEKGDIPEGYSVSREKKERFSLILESASTNQTSMYLCASSSPGHRLTGELFFGEGSRLTVL.

The V gene is TRBV29-1, the J gene TRBJ1-4, with 7 bases fitting TRBD1. Per germline, CDR1 SQVTM and CDR2 ANQGSEA. After removal of 7 bases from V and 11 bases from J, the junction contained 13 bases not matched to a gene. The CDR3 consists of 13 residues. CDR3 amino acids: CSAEDRPDGKLFF. CDR3 DNA: TGCAGCGCGGAGGACAGGCCGGATGGGAAACTGTTTTTT.

This rearrangement joins TRBV4-3 to TRBJ2-7; possibly TRBD1 for D (6 bases). CDR3 length equals 15 residues. CDR1 is LGHNA and CDR2 is YSLEER in the germline V gene. V was trimmed by 4 bases and J by 1 base, leaving 14 bases between them. DNA for the CDR3: TGCGCCAGCAGCCCCTCCGGGGACAAGTCCTACGAGCAGTACTTC. Amino acid sequence: CASSPSGDKSYEQYF.

A few counts support this clone. The V gene is TRBV3-1 (or the pseudogene TRBV3-2), the J gene TRBJ2-1, with D hard to call. The CDR3 spans 12 residues. Germline lookup yields CDR1 LGHDT and CDR2 YNNKEL (reference sequence). V was cut by 4 bases and J by 7 bases, with 8 bases left in between. The CDR3: CASSRVYNEQFF. CDR3 DNA sequence: TGTGCCAGCAGCCGAGTTTATAATGAGCAGTTCTTC.